This T cell receptor (beta chain) was profiled in a study of type 1 regulatory T cells. Background on the study: An in vitro protocol generated T-allo10, a Tr1-enriched, alloantigen-specific CD4 T cell product.

Study results and caveats: Compared with non-Tr1 cells, Tr1 cells showed a narrower TCR repertoire.

This clonotype was seen more than once but under ten times. Antigen specificity is unknown. TCRdb fed the reads into MiXCR, producing one record per CDR3 protein. The sample has approximately 77,000 distinct CDR3 sequences, more than 20% seen once. Germline V gene data show CDR1 as DFQATT and CDR2 as SNEGSKA (reference sequence). The CDR3 length is 15 residues. The V and J ends lost 4 bases and 5 bases, in that order; junction bases with no gene match: 11. The source material was cultured type 1 regulatory T (Tr1) cells, either the whole culture or a sorted fraction (not recorded which). This chain uses TRBV20-1 with TRBJ2-1; 7 nucleotides line up with TRBD2. This TCR was recovered from a human donor in good health. The DNA of the CDR3 is TGCAGTGCTACCGAAAGGAGCGGGATTGACAATGAGCAGTTCTTC. This gives the protein CSATERSGIDNEQFF.